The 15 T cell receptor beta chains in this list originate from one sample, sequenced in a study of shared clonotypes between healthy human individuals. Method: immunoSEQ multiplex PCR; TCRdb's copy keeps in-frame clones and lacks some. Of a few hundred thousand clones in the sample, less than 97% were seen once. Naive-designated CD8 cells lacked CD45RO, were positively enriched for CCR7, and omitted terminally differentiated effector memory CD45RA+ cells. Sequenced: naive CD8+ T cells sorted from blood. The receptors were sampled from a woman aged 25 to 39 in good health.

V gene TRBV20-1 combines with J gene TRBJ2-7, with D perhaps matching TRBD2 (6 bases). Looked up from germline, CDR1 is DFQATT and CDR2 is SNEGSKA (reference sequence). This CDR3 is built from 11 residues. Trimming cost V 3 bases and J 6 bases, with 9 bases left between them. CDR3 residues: CSAREGREQYF. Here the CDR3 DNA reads TGCAGTGCTAGGGAGGGGCGCGAGCAGTACTTC.

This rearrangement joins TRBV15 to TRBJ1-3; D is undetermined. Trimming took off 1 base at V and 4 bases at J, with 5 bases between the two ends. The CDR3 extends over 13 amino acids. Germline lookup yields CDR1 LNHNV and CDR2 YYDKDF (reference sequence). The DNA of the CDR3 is TGTGCCACCAGCAGAGTGGTCGGAAACACCATATATTTT. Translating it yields CATSRVVGNTIYF.

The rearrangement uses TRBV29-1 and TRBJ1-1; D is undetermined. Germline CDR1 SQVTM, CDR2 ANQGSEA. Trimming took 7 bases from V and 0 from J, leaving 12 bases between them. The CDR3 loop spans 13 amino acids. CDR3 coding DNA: TGCAGCGCCGTACCTGGGATGAACACTGAAGCTTTCTTT. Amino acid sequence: CSAVPGMNTEAFF.

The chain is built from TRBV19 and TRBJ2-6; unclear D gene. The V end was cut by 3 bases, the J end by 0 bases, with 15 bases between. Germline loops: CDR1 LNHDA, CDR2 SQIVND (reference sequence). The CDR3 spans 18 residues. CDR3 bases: TGTGCCAGTAGTATTCGCACTCTTGTTACCTCTGGGGCCAACGTCCTGACTTTC. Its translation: CASSIRTLVTSGANVLTF.

This CDR3 is CASNNGASYEQYF. The CDR3 DNA reads as TGTGCCAGTAATAACGGAGCCTCCTACGAGCAGTACTTC. This chain links TRBV19 with TRBJ2-7, with D unresolved. Germline CDR1 is LNHDA and CDR2 is SQIVND (reference sequence). Trimming cost V 7 bases and J 0 bases, with 10 bases left between them. The CDR3 runs to 13 residues. Combining the CDR3 with reference TRBV19 and TRBJ2-7 gives the whole variable domain DGGITQSPKYLFRKEGQNVTLSCEQNLNHDAMYWYRQDPGQGLRLIYYSQIVNDFQKGDIAEGYSVSREKKESFPLTVTSAQKNPTAFYLCASNNGASYEQYFGPGTRLTVT.

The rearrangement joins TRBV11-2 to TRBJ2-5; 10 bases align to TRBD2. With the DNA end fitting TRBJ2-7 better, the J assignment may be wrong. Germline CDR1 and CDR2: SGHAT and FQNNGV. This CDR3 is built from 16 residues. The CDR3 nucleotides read TGTGCCAGCAGCATCTCATCTAGCGGGAGTTCCTACGAGCAGTACTTC. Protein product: CASSISSSGSSYEQYF.

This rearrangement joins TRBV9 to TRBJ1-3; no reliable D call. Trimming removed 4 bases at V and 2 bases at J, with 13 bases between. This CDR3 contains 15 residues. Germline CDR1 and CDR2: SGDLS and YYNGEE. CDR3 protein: CASSPGLSPGNTIYF. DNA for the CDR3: TGTGCCAGCAGCCCGGGGTTATCCCCTGGAAACACCATATATTTT.

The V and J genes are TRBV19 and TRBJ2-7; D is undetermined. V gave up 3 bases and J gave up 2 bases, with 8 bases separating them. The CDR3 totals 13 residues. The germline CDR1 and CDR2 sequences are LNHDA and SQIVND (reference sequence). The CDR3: CASSMGEPYEQYF. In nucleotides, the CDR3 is TGTGCCAGTAGTATGGGCGAACCCTACGAGCAGTACTTC.

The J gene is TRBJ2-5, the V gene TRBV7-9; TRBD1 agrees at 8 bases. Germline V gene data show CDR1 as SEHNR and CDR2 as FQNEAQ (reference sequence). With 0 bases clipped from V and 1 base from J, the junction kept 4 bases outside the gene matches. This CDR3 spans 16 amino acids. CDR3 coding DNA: TGTGCCAGCAGCTTAGCCCATCAGGGGGCCCAAGAGACCCAGTACTTC. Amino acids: CASSLAHQGAQETQYF. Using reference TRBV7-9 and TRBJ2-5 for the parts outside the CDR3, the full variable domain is DTGVSQNPRHKITKRGQNVTFRCDPISEHNRLYWYRQTLGQGPEFLTYFQNEAQLEKSRLLSDRFSAERPKGSFSTLEIQRTEQGDSAMYLCASSLAHQGAQETQYFGPGTRLLVL.

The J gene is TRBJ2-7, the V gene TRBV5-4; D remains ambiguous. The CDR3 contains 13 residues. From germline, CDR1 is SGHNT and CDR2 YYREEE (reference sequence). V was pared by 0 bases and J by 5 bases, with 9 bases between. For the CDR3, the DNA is TGTGCCAGCAGCTTGGCGCATGTACACGAGCAGTACTTC. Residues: CASSLAHVHEQYF.

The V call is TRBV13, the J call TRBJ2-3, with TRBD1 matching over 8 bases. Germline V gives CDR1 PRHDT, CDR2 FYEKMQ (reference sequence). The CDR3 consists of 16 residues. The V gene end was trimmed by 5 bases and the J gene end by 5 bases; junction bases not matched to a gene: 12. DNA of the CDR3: TGTGCCAGCAGCCCAGAGGACAGGGCCCACGGAGATACGCAGTATTTT. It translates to CASSPEDRAHGDTQYF. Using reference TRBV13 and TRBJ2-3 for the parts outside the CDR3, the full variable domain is AAGVIQSPRHLIKEKRETATLKCYPIPRHDTVYWYQQGPGQDPQFLISFYEKMQSDKGSIPDRFSAQQFSDYHSELNMSSLELGDSALYFCASSPEDRAHGDTQYFGPGTRLTVL.

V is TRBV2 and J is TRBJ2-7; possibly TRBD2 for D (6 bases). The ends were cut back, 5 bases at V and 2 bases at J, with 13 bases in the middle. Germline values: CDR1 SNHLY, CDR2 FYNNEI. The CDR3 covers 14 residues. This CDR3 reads CASSPQSGAYEQYF. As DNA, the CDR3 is TGTGCCAGCAGTCCCCAGTCGGGGGCCTACGAGCAGTACTTC.

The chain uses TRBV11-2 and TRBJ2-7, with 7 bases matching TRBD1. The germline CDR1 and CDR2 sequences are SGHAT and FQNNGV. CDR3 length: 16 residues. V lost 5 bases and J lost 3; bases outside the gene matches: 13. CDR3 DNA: TGTGCCAGCAGCCCACCTAGGAGGACAGGACTCTACGAGCAGTACTTC. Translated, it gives CASSPPRRTGLYEQYF.

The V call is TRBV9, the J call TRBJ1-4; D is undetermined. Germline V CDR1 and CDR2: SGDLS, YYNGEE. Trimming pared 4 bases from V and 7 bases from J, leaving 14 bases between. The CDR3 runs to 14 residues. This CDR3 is CASSSPWAGEKLFF. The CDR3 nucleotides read TGTGCCAGCAGCTCCCCCTGGGCTGGTGAAAAACTGTTTTTT. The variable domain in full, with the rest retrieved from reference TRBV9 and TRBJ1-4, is DSGVTQTPKHLITATGQRVTLRCSPRSGDLSVYWYQQSLDQGLQFLIQYYNGEERAKGNILERFSAQQFPDLHSELNLSSLELGDSALYFCASSSPWAGEKLFFGSGTQLSVL.

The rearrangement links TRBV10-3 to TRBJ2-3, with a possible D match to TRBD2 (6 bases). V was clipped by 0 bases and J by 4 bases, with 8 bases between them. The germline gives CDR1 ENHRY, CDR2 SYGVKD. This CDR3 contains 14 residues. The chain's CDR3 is CAISESGTPDTQYF. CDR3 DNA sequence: TGTGCCATCAGTGAGTCGGGGACTCCAGATACGCAGTATTTT.